A selection of T cell receptor beta chains follows, all from one sample in a study of cytomegalovirus exposure and HLA in healthy donors. Only in-frame clones appear in the TCRdb table, and some are missing; sequencing was by immunoSEQ multiplex PCR. The sample records some 120,000 clones, 60% to 85% being singletons. Source material: PBMCs. The receptors come from a woman aged 40-49 years in good health and CMV-seropositive. Each CDR3 is given with its conserved first and last residue. Each record gives: clone size, V gene, J gene, CDR3 protein. Size is stated for part of the rows, as once, few or many counts, or as a class when the clone is expanded.

few,TRBV28,TRBJ2-7,CASSLWTSGLYEQYF
NA,TRBV18,TRBJ2-5,CASSPRQEQETQYF
NA,TRBV28,TRBJ2-3,CASSLPSPDTQYF
NA,TRBV27,TRBJ1-5,CASSPGQGWIQPQHF
NA,TRBV29-1,TRBJ1-2,CSVEGTGGADYGYTF
NA,TRBV4-2,TRBJ2-7,CASSQSSYEQYF
NA,TRBV7-9,TRBJ1-2,CASSDRDLYGYTF
NA,TRBV19,TRBJ1-3,CASSTGGNTIYF
once,TRBV9,TRBJ2-2,CASSTLAGVSGELFF
once,TRBV7-9,TRBJ2-7,CASSRTGGDTYEQYF
NA,TRBV28,TRBJ1-1,CASSLARGVTEAFF
few,TRBV7-9,TRBJ2-6,CATGTGAGANVLTF
few,TRBV28,TRBJ2-1,CASSPQRVYHNEQFF
NA,TRBV2,TRBJ2-7,CASRVGLAGAYEQYF
few,TRBV27,TRBJ2-1,CASSPTTSGIGNEQFF
NA,TRBV18,TRBJ1-1,CASSPQERHANTEAFF
NA,TRBV19,TRBJ1-2,CASSPPREVDGYTF
NA,TRBV9,TRBJ2-7,CASSVAPTSGRGEQYF
NA,TRBV28,TRBJ2-7,CASSLGLASSYEQYF
NA,TRBV27,TRBJ1-1,CASSLSTGATEAFF
NA,TRBV29-1,TRBJ2-7,CSFFDGRGSSYEQYF
NA,TRBV6-1,TRBJ2-7,CASSPSGTGAYEQYF
once,TRBV18,TRBJ2-7,CASSPRGRTYEQYF
NA,TRBV7-9,TRBJ1-6,CASRANRDNSYNSPLHF